This T cell receptor (beta chain) derives from a study of blood T cells in healthy people across ages. Study-wide background: With template switching, about one barcoded beta molecule was captured per two T cells.

Primers used in a second PCR of about 6 to 11 cycles were a sample-barcoded 5' primer and a J-beta primer mix. Via MiXCR, TCRdb re-called the 5' RACE reads, giving one row per CDR3 protein. Of approximately 490,000 distinct CDR3 sequences in the sample, under 30% were seen once. The germline V and J ends were trimmed by 1 base and 2 bases, with 14 bases remaining between them. This CDR3 is 17 amino acids long. CDR1 is LGHNA, CDR2 YSLEER, per germline. The data were also submitted as part of a second study, on T cells of mothers and their children. Per that study: All donors were healthy and Caucasian; they were a few mothers and their six children.

The V and J genes are TRBV4-3 and TRBJ1-4, with TRBD1 as a possible D gene (6 bases). This receptor was taken from a boy aged 5-17 years in good health. The sequenced sample consisted of blood. The CDR3 nucleotides are TGCGCCAGCAGCCAAGGGACAGCGGCCAGGACTAATGAAAAACTGTTTTTT. Its translation: CASSQGTAARTNEKLFF.